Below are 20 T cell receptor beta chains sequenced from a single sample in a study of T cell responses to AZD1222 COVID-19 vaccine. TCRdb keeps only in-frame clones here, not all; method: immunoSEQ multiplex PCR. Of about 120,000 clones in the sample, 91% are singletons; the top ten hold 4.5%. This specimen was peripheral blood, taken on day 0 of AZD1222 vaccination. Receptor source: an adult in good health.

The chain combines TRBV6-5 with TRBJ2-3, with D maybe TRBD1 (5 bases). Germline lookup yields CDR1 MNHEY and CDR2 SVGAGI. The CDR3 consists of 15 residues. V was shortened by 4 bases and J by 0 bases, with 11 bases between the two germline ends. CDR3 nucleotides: TGTGCCAGCAGTTCGGACACACATAGCACAGATACGCAGTATTTT. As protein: CASSSDTHSTDTQYF.

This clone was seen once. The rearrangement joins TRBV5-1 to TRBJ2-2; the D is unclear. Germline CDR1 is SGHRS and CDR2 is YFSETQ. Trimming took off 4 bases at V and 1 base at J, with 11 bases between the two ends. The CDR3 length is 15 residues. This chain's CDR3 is CASSLRAWNTGELFF. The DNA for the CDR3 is TGCGCCAGCAGCCTCCGGGCCTGGAACACCGGGGAGCTGTTTTTT. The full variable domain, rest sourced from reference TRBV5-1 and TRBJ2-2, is KAGVTQTPRYLIKTRGQQVTLSCSPISGHRSVSWYQQTPGQGLQFLFEYFSETQRNKGNFPGRFSGRQFSNSRSEMNVSTLELGDSALYLCASSLRAWNTGELFFGEGSRLTVL.

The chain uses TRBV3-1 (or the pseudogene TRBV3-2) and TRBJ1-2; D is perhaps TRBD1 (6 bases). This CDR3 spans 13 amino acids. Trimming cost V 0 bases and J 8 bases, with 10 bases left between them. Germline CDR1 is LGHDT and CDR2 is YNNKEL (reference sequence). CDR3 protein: CASSQDRGLGYTF. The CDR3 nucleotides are TGTGCCAGCAGCCAAGACAGGGGTCTCGGCTACACCTTC.

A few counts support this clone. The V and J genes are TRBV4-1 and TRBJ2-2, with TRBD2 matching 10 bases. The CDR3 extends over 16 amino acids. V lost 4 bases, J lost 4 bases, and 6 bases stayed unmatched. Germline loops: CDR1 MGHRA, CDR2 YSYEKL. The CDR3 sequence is CASSPLAGEVTGELFF. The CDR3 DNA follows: TGCGCCAGCAGCCCCCTAGCGGGGGAGGTCACCGGGGAGCTGTTTTTT.

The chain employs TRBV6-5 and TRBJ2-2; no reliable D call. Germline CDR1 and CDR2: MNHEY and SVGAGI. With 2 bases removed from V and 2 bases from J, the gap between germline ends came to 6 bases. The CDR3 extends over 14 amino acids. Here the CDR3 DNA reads TGTGCCAGCAGTTACCGTCCAAACACCGGGGAGCTGTTTTTT. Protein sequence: CASSYRPNTGELFF.

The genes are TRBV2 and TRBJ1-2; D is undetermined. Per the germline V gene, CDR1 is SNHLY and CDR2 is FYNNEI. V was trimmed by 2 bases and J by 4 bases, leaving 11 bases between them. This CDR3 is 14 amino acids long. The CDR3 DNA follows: TGTGCCAGCAGTGAAACTCTGACTTTCTATGGCTACACCTTC. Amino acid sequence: CASSETLTFYGYTF.

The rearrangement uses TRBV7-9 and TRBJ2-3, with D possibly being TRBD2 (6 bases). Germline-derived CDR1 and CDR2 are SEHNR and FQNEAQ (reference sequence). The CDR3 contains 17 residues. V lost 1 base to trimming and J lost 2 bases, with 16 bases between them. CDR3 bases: TGTGCCAGCAGCTTAGGCCGCAGGGAGGATTTCACAGATACGCAGTATTTT. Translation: CASSLGRREDFTDTQYF.

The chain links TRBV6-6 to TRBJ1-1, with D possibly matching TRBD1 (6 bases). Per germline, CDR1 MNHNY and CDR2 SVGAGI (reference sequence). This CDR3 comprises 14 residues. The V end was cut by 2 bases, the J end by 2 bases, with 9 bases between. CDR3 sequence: CASSYPGANTEAFF. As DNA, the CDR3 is TGTGCCAGCAGTTACCCGGGGGCAAACACTGAAGCTTTCTTT.

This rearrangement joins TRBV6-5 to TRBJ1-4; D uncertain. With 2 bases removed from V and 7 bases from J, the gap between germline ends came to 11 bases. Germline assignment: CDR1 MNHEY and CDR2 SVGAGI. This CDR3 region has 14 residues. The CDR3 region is CASSYLRRGEKLFF. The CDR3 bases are TGTGCCAGCAGTTACCTCAGACGCGGTGAAAAACTGTTTTTT.

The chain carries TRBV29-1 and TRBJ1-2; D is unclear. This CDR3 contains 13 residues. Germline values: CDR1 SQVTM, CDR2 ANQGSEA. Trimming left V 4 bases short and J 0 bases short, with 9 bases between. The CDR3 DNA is TGCAGCGTTGCACCATCAGCTAACTATGGCTACACCTTC. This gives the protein CSVAPSANYGYTF.

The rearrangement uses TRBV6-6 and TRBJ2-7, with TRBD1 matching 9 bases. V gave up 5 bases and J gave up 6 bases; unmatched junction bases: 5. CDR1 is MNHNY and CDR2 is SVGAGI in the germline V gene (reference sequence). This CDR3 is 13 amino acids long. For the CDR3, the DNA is TGTGCCAGCAGTCCGGGACAGGGAGGCGAGCAGTACTTC. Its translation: CASSPGQGGEQYF.

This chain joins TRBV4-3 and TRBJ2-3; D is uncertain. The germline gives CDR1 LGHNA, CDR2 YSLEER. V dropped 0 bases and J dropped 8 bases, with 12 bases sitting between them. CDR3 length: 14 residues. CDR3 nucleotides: TGCGCCAGCAGCCAAGATAACAGTCAAGTTACGCAGTATTTT. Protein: CASSQDNSQVTQYF.

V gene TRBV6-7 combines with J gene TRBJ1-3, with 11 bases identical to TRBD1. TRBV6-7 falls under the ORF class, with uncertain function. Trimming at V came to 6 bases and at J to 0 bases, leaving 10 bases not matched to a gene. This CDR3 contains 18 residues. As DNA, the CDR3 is TGTGCCAGCAGCCCAACCGGGACAGGGGGTTTCTCTGGAAACACCATATATTTT. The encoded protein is CASSPTGTGGFSGNTIYF.

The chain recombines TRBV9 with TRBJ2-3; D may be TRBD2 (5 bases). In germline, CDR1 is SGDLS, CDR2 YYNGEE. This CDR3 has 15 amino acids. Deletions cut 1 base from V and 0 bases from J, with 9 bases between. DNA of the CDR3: TGTGCCAGCAGCGTAAGATGGACTAGCACAGATACGCAGTATTTT. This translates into CASSVRWTSTDTQYF.

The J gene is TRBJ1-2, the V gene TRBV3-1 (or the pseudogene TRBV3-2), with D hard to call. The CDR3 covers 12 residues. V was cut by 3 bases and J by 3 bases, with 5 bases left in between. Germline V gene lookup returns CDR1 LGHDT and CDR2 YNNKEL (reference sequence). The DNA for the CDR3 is TGTGCCAGCAGCCACTCGTACTATGGCTACACCTTC. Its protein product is CASSHSYYGYTF.

CDR3 sequence (DNA): TGTGCCAGCAGCTTAAAAGGAAGAACCGGGGAGCTGTTTTTT. It specifies CASSLKGRTGELFF. This rearrangement joins TRBV7-2 to TRBJ2-2; D not resolved. Germline CDR1 SGHTA, CDR2 FQGNSA. This CDR3 spans 14 amino acids. V lost 2 bases, J lost 5 bases, and 9 bases lay in between.

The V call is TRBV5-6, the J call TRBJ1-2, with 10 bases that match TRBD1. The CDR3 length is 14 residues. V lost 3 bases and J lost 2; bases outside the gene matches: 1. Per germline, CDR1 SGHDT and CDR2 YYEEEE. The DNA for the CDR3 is TGTGCCAGCAGCTCGGGACAGGGGAACTATGGCTACACCTTC. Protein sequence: CASSSGQGNYGYTF.

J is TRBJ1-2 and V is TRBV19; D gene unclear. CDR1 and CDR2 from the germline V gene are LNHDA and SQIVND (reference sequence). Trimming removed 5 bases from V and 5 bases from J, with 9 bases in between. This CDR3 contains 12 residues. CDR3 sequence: CASSLGRYGYTF. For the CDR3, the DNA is TGTGCCAGTAGTCTGGGCCGATATGGCTACACCTTC.

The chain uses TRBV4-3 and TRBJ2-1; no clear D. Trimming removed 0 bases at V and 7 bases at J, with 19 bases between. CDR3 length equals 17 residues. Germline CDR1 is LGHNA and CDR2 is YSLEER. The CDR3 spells CASSQDLGLGSSNEQFF. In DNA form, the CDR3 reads TGCGCCAGCAGCCAAGATCTGGGTTTGGGCAGTTCAAATGAGCAGTTCTTC.

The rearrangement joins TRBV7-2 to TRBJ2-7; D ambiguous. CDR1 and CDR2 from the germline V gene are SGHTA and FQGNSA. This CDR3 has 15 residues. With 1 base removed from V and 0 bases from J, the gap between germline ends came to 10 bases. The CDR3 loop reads CASSLGGTLSYEQYF. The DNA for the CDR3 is TGTGCCAGCAGCTTAGGTGGCACTCTCTCCTACGAGCAGTACTTC.